Here is one TCR beta chain with its context. This clonotype was counted between two and nine times. No antigen is known for it. Base qualities are not recorded, but no much larger clone differs from it by a single base. The sequencing machine was an Illumina HiSeq 1500. TCRdb redid the processing of the public reads, applying fastp at Q25 and MiXCR, and retained in-frame beta chains. Rows with one shared CDR3 protein collapse into an entry with the most common genes and DNA. This sample comprises a few hundred thousand distinct CDR3 sequences, around two fifths of them detected only once. The ten most abundant clones make up around 48% of the sample. The data belong to a study of T cell repertoires in cytomegalovirus infection (dated by TCRdb to the late 2010s). A note on the overall study: The peptide stimulations were aimed at well-studied HLA-B-restricted epitopes as well as recently identified HLA-C-restricted CMV epitopes, whose presentation resists viral immunomodulation. The HLA type of each donor mattered for the analysis, because public TCR beta signatures pointed to carriage of CMV infection along with the matching HLA type. Beyond this particular receptor, the publication reports: The ex vivo response was dominated by HLA-C-restricted CMV-specific TCR beta clonotypes, which also provided the single most frequent clonotype in two of eight donors. In both this cohort and an independent cohort of 350 or so donors, the cumulative frequency of public TCR beta family members distinguished carriers of CMV infection plus the relevant HLA type.

Read against the paper, the sample's treatment or condition label means: in vitro stimulation with specific CMV peptide epitopes to enrich CMV-specific T cells. The junction carries 14 bases between V and J, which are trimmed by 2 bases and 6 bases respectively. As encoded in the germline V gene, CDR1 is SGHTA while CDR2 is FQGNSA. Counted from cysteine to phenylalanine, this CDR3 has 15 amino acids. Only CDR3 DNA remains: 45 bases, in frame from the first base. This TCR came from a human donor in good health (CMV status not recorded). Some clones in this sample may be carry-over from other donors' samples. The V gene is TRBV7-2 and the J gene is TRBJ2-1, with no confidently assigned D gene. The sequences come from cultured PBMCs, collected from culture after CMV antigen stimulation. DNA sequence: TGTGCCAGCAGCTTACAGTACCCGACTCTCAATGAGCAGTTCTTC. Translated, it reads CASSLQYPTLNEQFF.